This entry is about one T cell receptor beta chain. This sample was included in a study of T-cell reconstitution after alpha-beta-depleted transplantation in children. V trimming: 3 bases; J trimming: 6 bases; junction bases outside the gene matches: 10. In germline, CDR1 is SGDLS, CDR2 YYNGEE. This CDR3 comprises 15 residues. Preparation of the TCRbeta library used unique molecular identifiers. A single record per CDR3 protein comes from TCRdb applying MiXCR to the PCR reads. The sample consists of hundreds of thousands of distinct CDR3 sequences, 15% to 20% of them appearing once. This specimen was PBMCs from the stem cell graft donor, taken from the stem cell graft. This clonotype originated in a human donor who donated a stem cell graft to a child with acute myeloid leukemia. The chain couples TRBV9 to TRBJ2-5; 8 positions agree with TRBD1. The CDR3 DNA follows: TGTGCCAGCAGCGACCAGGGGGCAAAAAGTCAGACCCAGTACTTC. The encoded protein is CASSDQGAKSQTQYF. Full variable domain (remainder filled in from reference TRBV9 and TRBJ2-5): DSGVTQTPKHLITATGQRVTLRCSPRSGDLSVYWYQQSLDQGLQFLIQYYNGEERAKGNILERFSAQQFPDLHSELNLSSLELGDSALYFCASSDQGAKSQTQYFGPGTRLLVL.